This is a list of T cell receptor beta chains from one sample in a study of T cells in tuberculosis. Here immunoSEQ multiplex PCR was the method, and the copy in TCRdb shows in-frame clones only, minus some. The sample holds 25,000 to 40,000 clones, about 90% seen once. Sequencing was performed on PBMCs. These receptors were taken from a donor aged 10-29 years with latent tuberculosis or without tuberculosis infection. Some clones in this sample may be carry-over from other donors' samples. Both conserved end residues are part of each CDR3. D genes are given only for firm matches. Not all rows give a size; the values are once, few, many and, for expanded clones, a class.

clone_size: NA
j_call: TRBJ1-2
v_call: TRBV9
d_call: NA
cdr3_nt: TGTGCCAGCAGCGTAGGGAGTTATGGCTACACCTTC
cdr3_aa: CASSVGSYGYTF

clone_size: NA
j_call: TRBJ1-1
v_call: TRBV2
d_call: NA
cdr3_nt: TGTGCCAGCACTTTAACGGGGACTGAAGCTTTCTTT
cdr3_aa: CASTLTGTEAFF

clone_size: once
j_call: TRBJ2-7
v_call: TRBV2
d_call: NA
cdr3_nt: TGTGCCAGCACCGCGGGATCCTACGAGCAGTACTTC
cdr3_aa: CASTAGSYEQYF

clone_size: NA
j_call: TRBJ2-2
v_call: TRBV6-4
d_call: NA
cdr3_nt: TGTGCCAGCAGTGACTCTAGCACCGGGGAGCTGTTTTTT
cdr3_aa: CASSDSSTGELFF

clone_size: few
j_call: TRBJ1-2
v_call: TRBV4-2
d_call: NA
cdr3_nt: TGTGCCAGCAGCCAAGATGAGGTTTCCTATGGCTACACCTTC
cdr3_aa: CASSQDEVSYGYTF

clone_size: NA
j_call: TRBJ2-3
v_call: TRBV5-1
d_call: NA
cdr3_nt: TGCGCCAGCAGCCTCAGGGAAAGGGGGACAGATACGCAGTATTTT
cdr3_aa: CASSLRERGTDTQYF

clone_size: NA
j_call: TRBJ2-3
v_call: TRBV4-2
d_call: TRBD2
cdr3_nt: TGTGCCAGCAGCCCAACACTAGCGGGGGTCTCGAGCACAGATACGCAGTATTTT
cdr3_aa: CASSPTLAGVSSTDTQYF

clone_size: NA
j_call: TRBJ2-1
v_call: TRBV9
d_call: TRBD2
cdr3_nt: TGTGCCAGCAGTGTGGGTGGGAGGGGCTCCTACAATGAGCAGTTCTTC
cdr3_aa: CASSVGGRGSYNEQFF

clone_size: once
j_call: TRBJ2-3
v_call: TRBV30
d_call: TRBD2
cdr3_nt: TGTGCCTGGAGTGTAATAGCGGGAGGGCTCGGAGATACGCAGTATTTT
cdr3_aa: CAWSVIAGGLGDTQYF

clone_size: NA
j_call: TRBJ1-1
v_call: TRBV21-1
d_call: NA
cdr3_nt: TGTGCCAGACGAACCCCTAAACCCCGGACAGGGGGGCGAGCTTTCTTT
cdr3_aa: CARRTPKPRTGGRAFF

clone_size: NA
j_call: TRBJ2-7
v_call: TRBV2
d_call: NA
cdr3_nt: TGTGCCAGCCTAAAACAGGGGAGGTCGGGCGAGCAGTACTTC
cdr3_aa: CASLKQGRSGEQYF

clone_size: NA
j_call: TRBJ2-7
v_call: TRBV6-1
d_call: NA
cdr3_nt: TGTGCCAGCAGTGAAGCGAGGCAGCTAGTAGGGGCCTACGAGCAGTACTTC
cdr3_aa: CASSEARQLVGAYEQYF

clone_size: NA
j_call: TRBJ2-3
v_call: TRBV6-4
d_call: TRBD1
cdr3_nt: TGTGCCAGCAGCGGCAGGGGGCTTGAGACAGATACGCAGTATTTT
cdr3_aa: CASSGRGLETDTQYF

clone_size: NA
j_call: TRBJ1-4
v_call: TRBV25-1
d_call: NA
cdr3_nt: TGTGCCAGCAGTGGCCAGGGTAAAAGGAATGAAAAACTGTTTTTT
cdr3_aa: CASSGQGKRNEKLFF

clone_size: NA
j_call: TRBJ1-1
v_call: TRBV19
d_call: NA
cdr3_nt: TGTGCCAGTAGTTGGGGGGTAACTGAAGCTTTCTTT
cdr3_aa: CASSWGVTEAFF

clone_size: NA
j_call: TRBJ2-7
v_call: TRBV2
d_call: NA
cdr3_nt: TGTGCCAGCAGTGAAAGCAGGGCCGAGCAGTACTTC
cdr3_aa: CASSESRAEQYF

clone_size: NA
j_call: TRBJ2-1
v_call: TRBV2
d_call: TRBD2
cdr3_nt: TGTGCCAGCAGCCCTCCAACTAGCGGACTTTACAATGAGCAGTTCTTC
cdr3_aa: CASSPPTSGLYNEQFF

clone_size: NA
j_call: TRBJ2-1
v_call: TRBV30
d_call: NA
cdr3_nt: TGTGCCTGGAGGGCAGGGGTTTCCTACAATGAGCAGTTCTTC
cdr3_aa: CAWRAGVSYNEQFF

clone_size: once
j_call: TRBJ1-1
v_call: TRBV27
d_call: NA
cdr3_nt: TGTGCCAGCAGAGGGGTGGGGGGAACTTTCAGTGAAGCTTTCTTT
cdr3_aa: CASRGVGGTFSEAFF

clone_size: NA
j_call: TRBJ1-4
v_call: TRBV28
d_call: NA
cdr3_nt: TGTGCCAGCAGGTGGGGGCGCGAGAATGAAAAACTGTTTTTT
cdr3_aa: CASRWGRENEKLFF

clone_size: NA
j_call: TRBJ1-2
v_call: TRBV5-1
d_call: NA
cdr3_nt: TGCGCCAGCAGCGGGGGTCCGGGGGTCCCAAAGTTAGCTAACTATGGCTACACCTTC
cdr3_aa: CASSGGPGVPKLANYGYTF

clone_size: NA
j_call: TRBJ2-2
v_call: TRBV2
d_call: TRBD1
cdr3_nt: TGTGCCAGCCACCCACCCCCAGGGACAGCGAACACCGGGGAGCTGTTTTTT
cdr3_aa: CASHPPPGTANTGELFF

clone_size: NA
j_call: TRBJ1-2
v_call: TRBV27
d_call: NA
cdr3_nt: TGTGCCAGCAGTTTATCTACAGAGGGAGGCTACACCTTC
cdr3_aa: CASSLSTEGGYTF

clone_size: NA
j_call: TRBJ2-7
v_call: TRBV6-5
d_call: NA
cdr3_nt: TGTGCCAGCAGTAGGGGATCCTACGAGCAGTACTTC
cdr3_aa: CASSRGSYEQYF

clone_size: NA
j_call: TRBJ2-1
v_call: TRBV6-5
d_call: TRBD2
cdr3_nt: TGTGCCAGCAGTTCCATAGCGGGGGGGTCGTACAATGAGCAGTTCTTC
cdr3_aa: CASSSIAGGSYNEQFF

clone_size: NA
j_call: TRBJ1-1
v_call: TRBV6-1
d_call: NA
cdr3_nt: TGTGCCAGCAGTGAAGCGCCCCTCTGGAGGACTGAAGCTTTCTTT
cdr3_aa: CASSEAPLWRTEAFF

clone_size: NA
j_call: TRBJ1-2
v_call: TRBV7-9
d_call: NA
cdr3_nt: TGTGCCAGCAGCGTGGACAATTATGGCTACACCTTC
cdr3_aa: CASSVDNYGYTF

clone_size: NA
j_call: TRBJ2-5
v_call: TRBV19
d_call: TRBD2
cdr3_nt: TGTGCCAGTAGTTCGATAGCGGGAGACAGAGAGACCCAGTACTTC
cdr3_aa: CASSSIAGDRETQYF

clone_size: NA
j_call: TRBJ1-1
v_call: TRBV5-1
d_call: NA
cdr3_nt: TGCGCCAGCACCCGAGGAGATGGGGGGGCGAACACTGAAGCTTTCTTT
cdr3_aa: CASTRGDGGANTEAFF

clone_size: NA
j_call: TRBJ1-2
v_call: TRBV6-6
d_call: NA
cdr3_nt: TGTGCCAGCATCCTAGGAGGGACGGGACGTAACTATGGCTACACCTTC
cdr3_aa: CASILGGTGRNYGYTF

clone_size: NA
j_call: TRBJ2-5
v_call: TRBV21-1
d_call: NA
cdr3_nt: TGTGCCAGCAGCAAAGCGGGGGACAGGGCTTTCCAAGAGACCCAGTACTTC
cdr3_aa: CASSKAGDRAFQETQYF

clone_size: NA
j_call: TRBJ1-2
v_call: TRBV27
d_call: NA
cdr3_nt: TGTGCCAGCAGTCCACCCGCGGGTGGCCTAATGGGCTACACCTTC
cdr3_aa: CASSPPAGGLMGYTF

clone_size: NA
j_call: TRBJ1-1
v_call: TRBV7-2
d_call: NA
cdr3_nt: TGTGCCAGCAGCTGGAAGACAGAAACCACTGAAGCTTTCTTT
cdr3_aa: CASSWKTETTEAFF

clone_size: NA
j_call: TRBJ1-5
v_call: TRBV9
d_call: TRBD1
cdr3_nt: TGTGCCAGCAGCTTAGACAGGGGCAATCAGCCCCAGCATTTT
cdr3_aa: CASSLDRGNQPQHF

clone_size: NA
j_call: TRBJ2-1
v_call: TRBV7-9
d_call: NA
cdr3_nt: TGTGCCAGCAGCCCTCGAGGCGGGGGCGCGGGATCGATCGATGAGCAGTTCTTC
cdr3_aa: CASSPRGGGAGSIDEQFF

clone_size: NA
j_call: TRBJ2-2
v_call: TRBV9
d_call: TRBD2
cdr3_nt: TGTGCCAGCAGCCCTACTAGCGGCGCGAACACCGGGGAGCTGTTTTTT
cdr3_aa: CASSPTSGANTGELFF

clone_size: NA
j_call: TRBJ2-5
v_call: TRBV28
d_call: NA
cdr3_nt: TGTGCCAGCACCCCACGGGGAGGGGGTGTTAAAGAGACCCAGTACTTC
cdr3_aa: CASTPRGGGVKETQYF

clone_size: NA
j_call: TRBJ2-7
v_call: TRBV27
d_call: TRBD2
cdr3_nt: TGTGCCAGCAGTCCCACGACTAGCGGGTTATCCTACGAGCAGTACTTC
cdr3_aa: CASSPTTSGLSYEQYF

clone_size: NA
j_call: TRBJ2-3
v_call: TRBV9
d_call: TRBD1
cdr3_nt: TGTGCCAGCAGTCGGGACAGGGGGAGCACAGATACGCAGTATTTT
cdr3_aa: CASSRDRGSTDTQYF

clone_size: NA
j_call: TRBJ2-5
v_call: TRBV4-1
d_call: NA
cdr3_nt: TGCGCCAGCAGCCCGAGTCCAGGGAAAGAGACCCAGTACTTC
cdr3_aa: CASSPSPGKETQYF